The source of this T cell receptor beta chain is a study of cytomegalovirus exposure and HLA in healthy donors. Study observations and caveats: An assumption of roughly uniform sequencing depth across donors underlay the presence/absence analyses. Fewer N-insertions than the approximately 680-donor mean were reportedly shown by an Asian-associated ancestry cluster in a later analysis. Most TCR sequences showed up rarely, but some public TCRs showed up in many donors.

About this clone: Its antigen is undetermined.

Both 60 Vbeta primers and 13 Jbeta primers went into the PCR. Data came from immunoSEQ multiplex PCR; TCRdb stores just in-frame clones and leaves some out. The profile shows about 160,000 clones, around 80% of them singletons. Germline V lookup: CDR1 SGHRS, CDR2 YFSETQ. The CDR3 runs to 15 residues. V dropped 3 bases and J dropped 5 bases, with 15 bases sitting between them. V and J are TRBV5-1 and TRBJ2-1, with TRBD1 as a possible D gene (6 bases). The TCR sequence derives from a male donor in good health and CMV-seropositive. The sequencing sample was made of PBMCs. The CDR3 bases are TGCGCCAGCAGCTCAGCAGGGGCTTTGCACAATGAGCAGTTCTTC. It is translated as CASSSAGALHNEQFF. Drawing the rest from reference TRBV5-1 and TRBJ2-1, the complete variable domain is KAGVTQTPRYLIKTRGQQVTLSCSPISGHRSVSWYQQTPGQGLQFLFEYFSETQRNKGNFPGRFSGRQFSNSRSEMNVSTLELGDSALYLCASSSAGALHNEQFFGPGTRLTVL.